Listed here are 16 T cell receptor beta chains from one sample, sequenced in a study of T cells in tuberculosis. Profiling relied on immunoSEQ multiplex PCR, and the TCRdb table lists in-frame clones only, not all of them. In the table there are fewer than 40,000 clones, roughly 95% of which are singletons. The specimen was PBMCs. All receptors derive from a donor aged 5 to 30 with latent tuberculosis or without tuberculosis infection.

The chain couples TRBV28 to TRBJ2-3; 15 positions match TRBD2. Germline values: CDR1 MDHEN, CDR2 SYDVKM. V dropped 3 bases and J dropped 3; count of bases not matched to a gene: 10. The CDR3 consists of 19 residues. The CDR3 spells CASSFQGLAGGLGTDTQYF. The CDR3 DNA reads TGTGCCAGCAGTTTCCAGGGACTAGCGGGAGGTTTAGGTACAGATACGCAGTATTTT.

The V call is TRBV27, the J call TRBJ1-2, with a tentative D call TRBD1 (6 bases). V was shortened by 1 base and J by 7 bases, with 10 bases between the two germline ends. The CDR3 consists of 13 residues. Germline V gene data show CDR1 as MNHEY and CDR2 as SMNVEV (reference sequence). This CDR3 reads CASSLYGGLGYTF. The CDR3 DNA reads TGTGCCAGCAGTTTATACGGGGGGCTTGGCTACACCTTC.

V is TRBV15 and J is TRBJ2-5; maybe TRBD1 (6 bases). The germline V and J ends were trimmed by 3 bases and 3 bases, with 14 bases remaining between them. Germline CDR1 LNHNV, CDR2 YYDKDF (reference sequence). The length of the CDR3 is 15 residues. The CDR3 reads CATSSETNREETQYF. The DNA of the CDR3 is TGTGCCACCAGCAGCGAAACGAACAGGGAAGAGACCCAGTACTTC.

The chain employs TRBV27 and TRBJ1-2; D might be TRBD1 (6 bases). This CDR3 contains 13 residues. Germline V gene sequence: CDR1 MNHEY, CDR2 SMNVEV (reference sequence). V gave up 6 bases and J gave up 4 bases, with 12 bases separating them. Here the CDR3 reads CASRPDSLYGYTF. CDR3 in DNA: TGTGCCAGCAGACCGGACAGCCTCTATGGCTACACCTTC.

V usage is TRBV5-1 and J usage is TRBJ2-7; 10 bases agree with TRBD1. Unmatched junction bases numbered 8, after V lost 3 bases and J lost 5 bases. CDR1 and CDR2 (germline): SGHRS, YFSETQ. This CDR3 has 15 amino acids. CDR3 sequence: CASSSLGQGYDEQYF. In DNA, the CDR3 is TGCGCCAGCAGCTCCTTGGGACAGGGGTACGACGAGCAGTACTTC.

The chain employs TRBV27 and TRBJ2-7; a weak D match, TRBD1 (6 bases). The CDR3 length is 13 residues. Trimming pared 6 bases from V and 7 bases from J, leaving 16 bases between. Looked up from germline, CDR1 is MNHEY and CDR2 is SMNVEV (reference sequence). The CDR3 loop is CASSPGQPLEQYF. The DNA of the CDR3 is TGTGCCAGCAGCCCTGGACAGCCTTTGGAGCAGTACTTC.

This chain uses TRBV10-2 with TRBJ2-3; tentative D call: TRBD2 (6 bases). CDR1 and CDR2 from the germline V gene are WSHSY and SAAADI. The CDR3 has 16 amino acids. Trimming removed 3 bases at V and 4 bases at J, with 17 bases between. The CDR3 sequence is CASSEVRDGTSDTQYF. CDR3 coding DNA: TGCGCCAGCAGTGAAGTAAGGGACGGGACTTCAGATACGCAGTATTTT.

CDR3 protein: CASSQMTGGNEQFF. The CDR3 DNA reads TGCGCCAGCAGCCAAATGACAGGGGGGAATGAGCAGTTCTTC. The chain couples TRBV5-1 to TRBJ2-1; 9 bases are a match to TRBD1. V lost 4 bases and J lost 7; bases outside the gene matches: 6. Germline lookup yields CDR1 SGHRS and CDR2 YFSETQ. This CDR3 has 14 residues.

The chain couples TRBV7-9 to TRBJ1-5; D possibly corresponds to TRBD1 (6 bases). The V gene's germline CDR1 is SEHNR and CDR2 FQNEAQ (reference sequence). V shed 5 bases and J shed 5 bases, with 13 bases lying between them. CDR3 length: 14 amino acids. The CDR3 reads CASSETGSYQPQHF. DNA of the CDR3: TGTGCCAGCAGCGAAACAGGGTCTTATCAGCCCCAGCATTTT.

V is TRBV4-2 and J is TRBJ1-1; D remains ambiguous. The CDR3 length is 14 residues. V was cut by 4 bases and J by 6 bases, with 15 bases left in between. Germline assignment: CDR1 LGHNA and CDR2 YNFKEQ. The CDR3, as DNA: TGTGCCAGCAGCCCAGACCCGACTGTCCCTGAAGCTTTCTTT. It specifies CASSPDPTVPEAFF.

V is TRBV6-5 and J is TRBJ2-1; 10 bases match TRBD2. Germline V gene data show CDR1 as MNHEY and CDR2 as SVGAGI. The CDR3 has 16 amino acids. The J segment lost 5 bases and the V segment lost 0 bases, leaving 4 bases of the junction unmatched. CDR3: CASSYSSGRPNNEQFF. The CDR3 DNA is TGTGCCAGCAGTTACTCTAGCGGGAGGCCAAACAATGAGCAGTTCTTC.

The J gene is TRBJ1-5, the V gene TRBV11-1; TRBD1 aligns across 9 bases. The CDR3 covers 14 residues. V was pared by 5 bases and J by 3 bases, with 2 bases of the junction left unmatched. The germline gives CDR1 SGHAT, CDR2 FQDESV (reference sequence). CDR3 coding DNA: TGTGCCAGCAGCCGACAGGGGGTCAATCAGCCCCAGCATTTT. It encodes CASSRQGVNQPQHF.

The V and J genes are TRBV18 and TRBJ2-1; no reliable D call. Trimming left V 1 base short and J 7 bases short, with 8 bases between. The CDR3 runs to 13 residues. Germline V lookup: CDR1 KGHSH, CDR2 LQKENI. The CDR3 spells CASSPRSENEQFF. The CDR3 DNA is TGTGCCAGCTCACCACGGTCGGAGAATGAGCAGTTCTTC.

For the CDR3, the DNA is TGCGCCAGCAGCGTGGTGGGGGGGCTCAGAGGAGAGACCCAGTACTTC. It encodes CASSVVGGLRGETQYF. The chain has TRBV5-1 and TRBJ2-5; D may be TRBD2 (7 bases). From germline, CDR1 is SGHRS and CDR2 YFSETQ. Trimming took 4 bases from V and 4 from J, leaving 20 bases between them. This CDR3 has 16 residues. The full variable domain, in which reference TRBV5-1 and TRBJ2-5 provide the parts outside the CDR3, is KAGVTQTPRYLIKTRGQQVTLSCSPISGHRSVSWYQQTPGQGLQFLFEYFSETQRNKGNFPGRFSGRQFSNSRSEMNVSTLELGDSALYLCASSVVGGLRGETQYFGPGTRLLVL.

The chain has TRBV27 and TRBJ1-2; TRBD1 agrees at 8 bases. This CDR3 is built from 14 residues. Germline V gives CDR1 MNHEY, CDR2 SMNVEV (reference sequence). V lost 3 bases, J lost 7 bases, and 7 bases stayed unmatched. CDR3 in DNA: TGTGCCAGCAGTTTCCGGGACAGGTCTCGTGGCTACACCTTC. Translating it yields CASSFRDRSRGYTF.

The genes are TRBV11-2 and TRBJ1-4; the D gene is possibly TRBD1 (5 bases). The CDR3 length is 12 residues. The ends were cut back, 5 bases at V and 10 bases at J, with 11 bases in the middle. Per germline, CDR1 SGHAT and CDR2 FQNNGV. For the CDR3, the DNA is TGTGCCAGCAGCCTTACAGGTGCAAAACTGTTTTTT. Translation: CASSLTGAKLFF.